One and the same sample provided the 8 T cell receptor beta chains below, sequenced in a study of radiotherapy plus CTLA-4 blockade in lung cancer. The repertoire was sequenced with immunoSEQ multiplex PCR; TCRdb's copy has only in-frame clones and lacks some. The sample has about 88,000 clones, approximately 75% seen once; the top ten hold about 14%. The material was peripheral blood, obtained from a patient treated with radiotherapy plus ipilimumab. Receptors originate from a human donor with non-small cell lung cancer that progressed on radiotherapy plus ipilimumab.

The rearrangement links TRBV27 to TRBJ1-1, with TRBD1 as a possible D gene (5 bases). CDR3 length: 12 amino acids. CDR1 is MNHEY and CDR2 is SMNVEV in the germline V gene (reference sequence). V was shortened by 3 bases and J by 7 bases, with 9 bases between the two germline ends. The CDR3 spells CASSFQQGEAFF. The DNA for the CDR3 is TGTGCCAGCAGTTTTCAGCAGGGTGAAGCTTTCTTT.

The table lists this clone with a few counts. This chain links TRBV27 with TRBJ2-5; tentative D call: TRBD2 (6 bases). V was clipped by 11 bases and J by 5 bases, with 18 bases between them. This CDR3 contains 13 residues. CDR1 is MNHEY and CDR2 is SMNVEV in the germline V gene (reference sequence). The CDR3 loop reads CAPKGTRSETQYF. CDR3 nucleotides: TGTGCCCCAAAGGGGACTCGATCCGAGACCCAGTACTTC.

V gene TRBV6-1 combines with J gene TRBJ2-5; D possibly corresponds to TRBD1 (5 bases). The germline CDR1 and CDR2 sequences are MNHNS and SASEGT. The CDR3 is 13 residues long. V was shortened by 6 bases and J by 3 bases, with 11 bases between the two germline ends. CDR3 bases: TGTGCCAGCAGACAGGACAAGAAAGAGACCCAGTACTTC. Translation gives CASRQDKKETQYF.

The V call is TRBV7-9, the J call TRBJ2-7, with D perhaps TRBD1 (5 bases). Per the germline V gene, CDR1 is SEHNR and CDR2 is FQNEAQ (reference sequence). CDR3 size: 13 residues. The ends were cut back, 7 bases at V and 0 bases at J, with 10 bases in the middle. The CDR3 DNA sequence: TGTGCCAGCACCACAGGATCCTCCTACGAGCAGTACTTC. Protein product: CASTTGSSYEQYF.

The J gene is TRBJ2-1, the V gene TRBV5-1; 9 bases are a match to TRBD2. Germline assignment: CDR1 SGHRS and CDR2 YFSETQ. This CDR3 spans 15 amino acids. The V segment lost 3 bases and the J segment 7 bases; nucleotides outside the gene matches: 8. In DNA form, the CDR3 reads TGCGCCAGCAGCTCCATAGCGGGGGTGGGGAATGAGCAGTTCTTC. Protein product: CASSSIAGVGNEQFF.

The chain employs TRBV25-1 and TRBJ1-4; D is unclear. Trimming stripped 6 bases from V and 5 bases from J, with 4 bases between. Looked up from germline, CDR1 is MGHDK and CDR2 is SYGVNS. The length of the CDR3 is 11 residues. CDR3 amino acids: CASRQNEKLFF. The CDR3 DNA reads TGTGCCAGCAGGCAGAATGAAAAACTGTTTTTT.

This chain joins TRBV7-9 and TRBJ2-5; D ambiguous. CDR1 is SEHNR and CDR2 is FQNEAQ in the germline V gene (reference sequence). V was shortened by 0 bases and J by 5 bases, with 10 bases between the two germline ends. The CDR3 contains 14 residues. The CDR3 protein is CASSLAGTAETQYF. CDR3 DNA: TGTGCCAGCAGCTTAGCGGGTACGGCCGAGACCCAGTACTTC.

Here the CDR3 DNA reads TGTGCCAGCAGTTTATTTTCCTCCGGACAGCCCCAGCATTTT. Translated, it gives CASSLFSSGQPQHF. This chain connects TRBV28 to TRBJ1-5; no definite D call. The germline V gene has CDR1 MDHEN and CDR2 SYDVKM. The V and J ends lost 1 base and 7 bases respectively, with 11 bases between them. This CDR3 has 14 amino acids.